The 27 T cell receptor beta chains presented below share a single source sample, sequenced in a study of shared clonotypes between healthy human individuals (dated by TCRdb to 2018 to 2020). The receptor library was made with the immunoSEQ multiplex PCR assay. TCRdb's version of the immuneACCESS table is confined to in-frame rearrangements and falls short of the full clone set. An unresolved V gene accounts for under half of the shortfall where checked; the remainder is of unknown origin. Across this sample there are about 980,000 clones, with approximately 80% seen only once. Together, the top ten hold roughly 1.5% of the sample. Source material: memory CD4+ T cells sorted from blood. This specimen's cell subset or site label, interpreted: CD45RA-negative fraction. Every receptor here comes from a man in his late teens or twenties in good health.

This chain joins TRBV5-1 and TRBJ1-1; possibly TRBD1 for D (6 bases). The CDR3 has 17 amino acids. Germline V gene lookup returns CDR1 SGHRS and CDR2 YFSETQ. With 3 bases removed from V and 1 base from J, the gap between germline ends came to 19 bases. The CDR3 DNA reads TGCGCCAGCAGCTACGGGGTACAGGGTGGGAGGAACACTGAAGCTTTCTTT. Translating it yields CASSYGVQGGRNTEAFF.

This clone was detected only once. The sample carries other DNA sequences with the same CDR3. The chain joins TRBV5-4 to TRBJ2-1; 9 bases align to TRBD2. This CDR3 has 15 residues. Germline V lookup: CDR1 SGHNT, CDR2 YYREEE (reference sequence). V lost 4 bases, J lost 1 base, and 3 bases stayed unmatched. The CDR3 spells CASSPTSGSYNEQFF. The CDR3 nucleotides read TGTGCCAGCAGCCCGACTAGCGGATCCTACAATGAGCAGTTCTTC.

The genes are TRBV6-1 and TRBJ1-1; D is possibly TRBD1 (6 bases). V was shortened by 6 bases and J by 1 base, with 9 bases between the two germline ends. The length of the CDR3 is 13 residues. Germline V gene sequence: CDR1 MNHNS, CDR2 SASEGT. CDR3 sequence reads: CASRDSQNTEAFF. The CDR3, as DNA: TGTGCCAGCAGGGACAGCCAGAACACTGAAGCTTTCTTT.

The V call is TRBV27, the J call TRBJ2-5; 7 bases are shared with TRBD2. J gave up 0 bases and V 2 bases, and 6 bases lay outside the gene matches. The germline V gene has CDR1 MNHEY and CDR2 SMNVEV (reference sequence). The CDR3 consists of 16 residues. CDR3 region: CASSLRAAGHQETQYF. The CDR3 DNA reads as TGTGCCAGCAGTTTAAGGGCAGCGGGGCACCAAGAGACCCAGTACTTC.

V and J are TRBV19 and TRBJ1-5; D is possibly TRBD1 (5 bases). V lost 7 bases and J 5 bases, leaving 21 bases between the germline ends. The germline V gene has CDR1 LNHDA and CDR2 SQIVND (reference sequence). The CDR3 consists of 16 residues. The CDR3 reads CASTIDGSQGHQPQHF. CDR3 DNA: TGTGCCAGTACCATCGACGGGTCCCAGGGCCATCAGCCCCAGCATTTT.

The chain employs TRBV7-9 and TRBJ2-4, with a tentative D call TRBD1 (6 bases). Germline CDR1 SEHNR, CDR2 FQNEAQ (reference sequence). The CDR3 is 16 amino acids. V was shortened by 1 base and J by 3 bases, with 13 bases between the two germline ends. CDR3 amino acids: CASSLVRTEGKNIQYF. CDR3 in DNA: TGTGCCAGCAGCTTAGTGCGGACAGAGGGCAAAAACATTCAGTACTTC. The whole variable domain, remainder taken from reference TRBV7-9 and TRBJ2-4, is DTGVSQNPRHKITKRGQNVTFRCDPISEHNRLYWYRQTLGQGPEFLTYFQNEAQLEKSRLLSDRFSAERPKGSFSTLEIQRTEQGDSAMYLCASSLVRTEGKNIQYFGAGTRLSVL.

This clone was picked up a small number of times. The chain recombines TRBV7-2 with TRBJ1-1; D remains unclear. The V end lost 2 bases, the J end lost 5 bases, and 9 bases lay between the germline ends. Germline CDR1 is SGHTA and CDR2 is FQGNSA. The length of the CDR3 is 13 residues. Written as DNA, the CDR3 is TGTGCCAGCAGCTTATCGGATGTGACTGAAGCTTTCTTT. This gives the protein CASSLSDVTEAFF.

This CDR3 is CASSGLAGVGEQYF. CDR3 sequence (DNA): TGTGCCAGCAGCGGACTAGCGGGAGTAGGCGAGCAGTACTTC. This chain uses TRBV2 with TRBJ2-7; 13 bases align to TRBD2. CDR3 size: 14 residues. In germline, CDR1 is SNHLY, CDR2 FYNNEI. J gave up 6 bases and V 6 bases, and 5 bases lay outside the gene matches.

The V gene is TRBV5-1, the J gene TRBJ2-2, with TRBD2 matching over 7 bases. Germline V CDR1 and CDR2: SGHRS, YFSETQ. This CDR3 spans 17 amino acids. V was clipped by 4 bases and J by 0 bases; unmatched bases: 9. The chain's CDR3 is CASSPGRGLANTGELFF. In DNA form, the CDR3 reads TGCGCCAGCAGCCCTGGCCGCGGACTAGCGAACACCGGGGAGCTGTTTTTT.

This chain connects TRBV7-2 to TRBJ2-1; D is ambiguous. CDR3 length: 15 amino acids. Germline V gene data show CDR1 as SGHTA and CDR2 as FQGNSA. Trimming removed 7 bases at V and 0 bases at J, with 13 bases between. CDR3 sequence reads: CASTRSRSSYNEQFF. The CDR3 DNA is TGTGCCAGCACCAGATCCAGGAGCTCCTACAATGAGCAGTTCTTC. Full variable domain (remainder filled in from reference TRBV7-2 and TRBJ2-1): GAGVSQSPSNKVTEKGKDVELRCDPISGHTALYWYRQSLGQGLEFLIYFQGNSAPDKSGLPSDRFSAERTGGSVSTLTIQRTQQEDSAVYLCASTRSRSSYNEQFFGPGTRLTVL.

This CDR3 is CASSRGEGNTIYF. CDR3 in DNA: TGTGCCAGCAGCCGGGGGGAAGGAAACACCATATATTTT. The rearrangement uses TRBV7-9 and TRBJ1-3, with a possible D match to TRBD1 (5 bases). The CDR3 spans 13 residues. V lost 5 bases, J lost 4 bases, and 9 bases lay in between. Germline assignment: CDR1 SEHNR and CDR2 FQNEAQ (reference sequence).

In its sample, this clone was seen once. V is TRBV25-1 and J is TRBJ1-2; D not certain. The V gene's germline CDR1 is MGHDK and CDR2 SYGVNS. CDR3 length: 12 residues. V was pared by 2 bases and J by 7 bases, with 8 bases between. CDR3 in amino acids: CASSERETGYTF. DNA of the CDR3: TGTGCCAGCAGTGAAAGGGAGACTGGCTACACCTTC.

This clone has a single count. This chain joins TRBV7-2 and TRBJ2-4; D is undetermined. V was cut by 5 bases and J by 0 bases, with 8 bases left in between. This CDR3 is 14 amino acids long. CDR1 and CDR2 from the germline V gene are SGHTA and FQGNSA. In DNA, the CDR3 is TGTGCCAGCAGCCGCACGGTAGCCAAAAACATTCAGTACTTC. Its translation is CASSRTVAKNIQYF.

This clone was counted a single time. The chain recombines TRBV9 with TRBJ1-1; D is perhaps TRBD1 (5 bases). The CDR3 has 15 amino acids. Germline lookup yields CDR1 SGDLS and CDR2 YYNGEE. V was shortened by 0 bases and J by 5 bases, with 14 bases between the two germline ends. CDR3 bases: TGTGCCAGCAGCGTAGGGGAGGGGTCGAGGACTGAAGCTTTCTTT. It is translated as CASSVGEGSRTEAFF.

The CDR3 region is CAIRDGPYEQYF. CDR3 in DNA: TGTGCCATCAGGGACGGCCCCTACGAGCAGTACTTC. This sequence joins TRBV6-6 and TRBJ2-7; D may correspond to TRBD1 or TRBD2 (5 bases each). Germline CDR1 MNHNY, CDR2 SVGAGI (reference sequence). CDR3 length equals 12 residues. V was pared by 10 bases and J by 2 bases, with 12 bases between.

The chain combines TRBV11-2 with TRBJ1-1; possible D gene TRBD1, 5 bases. Germline V CDR1 and CDR2: SGHAT, FQNNGV. Trimming shortened V by 3 bases and J by 4 bases, and 12 bases separated the two germline ends. The CDR3 length is 14 residues. The CDR3 DNA sequence: TGTGCCAGCAGCTTTATTGACAGTTCCACTGAAGCTTTCTTT. It is translated as CASSFIDSSTEAFF.

This chain connects TRBV6-1 to TRBJ2-7; 7 bases are a match to TRBD2. The germline V gene has CDR1 MNHNS and CDR2 SASEGT. This CDR3 spans 15 amino acids. After removal of 10 bases from V and 0 bases from J, the junction contained 12 bases not matched to a gene. CDR3 DNA: TGTGCCACCCAGGGTGCAAGCGGGGTCTCCTACGAGCAGTACTTC. Protein sequence: CATQGASGVSYEQYF.

In DNA form, the CDR3 reads TGTGCCTGCTCCGGGACTAGCGGGGTCACAGATACGCAGTATTTT. Its protein product is CACSGTSGVTDTQYF. The chain uses TRBV30 and TRBJ2-3, with TRBD2 matching over 13 bases. This CDR3 is built from 15 residues. Germline CDR1 and CDR2: GTSNPN and SVGIG (reference sequence). The ends lost 6 bases at V and 2 bases at J; junction bases unmatched: 5. Based on the CDR3 plus reference TRBV30 and TRBJ2-3, the full variable domain is SQTIHQWPATLVQPVGSPLSLECTVEGTSNPNLYWYRQAAGRGLQLLFYSVGIGQISSEVPQNLSASRPQDRQFILSSKKLLLSDSGFYLCACSGTSGVTDTQYFGPGTRLTVL.

The chain employs TRBV18 and TRBJ2-7; D gene unclear. V lost 4 bases to trimming and J lost 7 bases, with 11 bases between them. Germline V CDR1 and CDR2: KGHSH, LQKENI. There are 12 residues in the CDR3. The CDR3 protein is CASSRADWEQYF. CDR3 nucleotides: TGTGCCAGCTCACGGGCGGATTGGGAGCAGTACTTC. The full variable domain, with the rest looked up from reference TRBV18 and TRBJ2-7, is NAGVMQNPRHLVRRRGQEARLRCSPMKGHSHVYWYRQLPEEGLKFMVYLQKENIIDESGMPKERFSAEFPKEGPSILRIQQVVRGDSAAYFCASSRADWEQYFGPGTRLTVT.

The rearrangement links TRBV11-2 to TRBJ1-2; 9 bases fit TRBD1. The germline V gene has CDR1 SGHAT and CDR2 FQNNGV. This CDR3 contains 15 residues. V was pared by 5 bases and J by 1 base, with 5 bases of the junction left unmatched. The DNA for the CDR3 is TGTGCCAGCAGCGCAGGGACAGGGAGTAACTATGGCTACACCTTC. It specifies CASSAGTGSNYGYTF.

The CDR3 DNA follows: TGTGCCAGCAGCCTCGTGTTGGGACAGGAGACCCAGTACTTC. Residues: CASSLVLGQETQYF. The chain is built from TRBV7-9 and TRBJ2-5; 7 positions match TRBD1. J gave up 5 bases and V 5 bases, and 8 bases lay outside the gene matches. Per germline, CDR1 SEHNR and CDR2 FQNEAQ (reference sequence). The CDR3 is made up of 14 amino acids. The whole variable domain, remainder taken from reference TRBV7-9 and TRBJ2-5, is DTGVSQNPRHKITKRGQNVTFRCDPISEHNRLYWYRQTLGQGPEFLTYFQNEAQLEKSRLLSDRFSAERPKGSFSTLEIQRTEQGDSAMYLCASSLVLGQETQYFGPGTRLLVL.

This clone was seen once. The chain uses TRBV6-5 and TRBJ1-1; the D is unclear. The length of the CDR3 is 15 residues. Between the trimmed V and J ends, which lost 6 bases and 1 base, there was a span of 15 bases. CDR1 is MNHEY and CDR2 is SVGAGI in the germline V gene. CDR3 protein: CASSLMGMGNTEAFF. DNA for the CDR3: TGTGCCAGCAGCCTAATGGGTATGGGGAACACTGAAGCTTTCTTT.

The chain carries TRBV10-3 and TRBJ2-5; 12 nucleotides line up with TRBD2. After removal of 8 bases from V and 4 bases from J, the junction contained 2 bases not matched to a gene. The CDR3 contains 13 residues. Looked up from germline, CDR1 is ENHRY and CDR2 is SYGVKD. The CDR3: CAIGLAGSETQYF. The CDR3, as DNA: TGTGCCATCGGACTAGCGGGATCAGAGACCCAGTACTTC.

CDR3 DNA: TGTGCCAGCAGCTTGATGTCGTCCGTCAGTCGCCCTTACGAGCAGTACTTC. Translated: CASSLMSSVSRPYEQYF. J is TRBJ2-7 and V is TRBV5-6; unclear D gene. CDR1 is SGHDT and CDR2 is YYEEEE in the germline V gene. Deletions cut 1 base from V and 4 bases from J, with 21 bases between. This CDR3 spans 17 amino acids.

A remark on this clone: This sample includes further DNA sequences coding for the same CDR3. This CDR3 reads CASSFGSDTQYF. CDR3 in DNA: TGTGCCAGCAGCTTTGGATCGGATACGCAGTATTTT. The chain employs TRBV7-2 and TRBJ2-3; D remains ambiguous. V shed 3 bases and J shed 6 bases, with 7 bases lying between them. Germline CDR1 and CDR2: SGHTA and FQGNSA. This CDR3 region has 12 residues. The whole variable domain, remainder taken from reference TRBV7-2 and TRBJ2-3, is GAGVSQSPSNKVTEKGKDVELRCDPISGHTALYWYRQSLGQGLEFLIYFQGNSAPDKSGLPSDRFSAERTGGSVSTLTIQRTQQEDSAVYLCASSFGSDTQYFGPGTRLTVL.

In nucleotides, the CDR3 is TGTGCCATCAGTCCAGCGGCAAAATCCTACGAGCAGTACTTC. Its protein product is CAISPAAKSYEQYF. The chain recombines TRBV10-3 with TRBJ2-7, with a tentative D call TRBD2 (5 bases). V was clipped by 5 bases and J by 1 base, with 12 bases between them. Germline values: CDR1 ENHRY, CDR2 SYGVKD. The CDR3 sequence is 14 residues long.

V gene TRBV5-1 combines with J gene TRBJ2-7; D perhaps matches TRBD2 (7 bases). Germline-derived CDR1 and CDR2 are SGHRS and YFSETQ. This CDR3 spans 14 amino acids. V lost 3 bases, J lost 5 bases, and 15 bases lay in between. CDR3 sequence reads: CASSWSQGRDEQYF. CDR3 coding DNA: TGCGCCAGCAGCTGGTCCCAGGGGAGGGACGAGCAGTACTTC.